This T cell receptor (beta chain) comes out of a study of T cells in Graves' hyperthyroidism and ophthalmopathy. The TCR beta CDR3 regions underwent amplification using RNA transcripts as the source. HTBI primers were the set used in a first-round RT-PCR of the TCR CDR3. Each CDR3 protein is one row after TCRdb ran MiXCR on the multiplex PCR reads. Seen here are more than 550,000 distinct CDR3 sequences, 40% to 55% observed once, and the top ten hold under 8%. There are many counts of this clonotype. The CDR3 covers 14 residues. Germline V lookup: CDR1 SNHLY, CDR2 FYNNEI. With 9 bases removed from V and 4 bases from J, the gap between germline ends came to 18 bases.

This clonotype was sampled from an adult man with Graves' disease, either hyperthyroidism or ophthalmopathy (not recorded which). This chain links TRBV2 with TRBJ1-2, with D maybe TRBD1 (6 bases). The sequenced material came from peripheral blood or thyroid tissue (not recorded which). CDR3 in DNA: TGTGCCAGTAGTAAATCCGGACAGATCTATGGCTACACCTTC. Its translation: CASSKSGQIYGYTF.